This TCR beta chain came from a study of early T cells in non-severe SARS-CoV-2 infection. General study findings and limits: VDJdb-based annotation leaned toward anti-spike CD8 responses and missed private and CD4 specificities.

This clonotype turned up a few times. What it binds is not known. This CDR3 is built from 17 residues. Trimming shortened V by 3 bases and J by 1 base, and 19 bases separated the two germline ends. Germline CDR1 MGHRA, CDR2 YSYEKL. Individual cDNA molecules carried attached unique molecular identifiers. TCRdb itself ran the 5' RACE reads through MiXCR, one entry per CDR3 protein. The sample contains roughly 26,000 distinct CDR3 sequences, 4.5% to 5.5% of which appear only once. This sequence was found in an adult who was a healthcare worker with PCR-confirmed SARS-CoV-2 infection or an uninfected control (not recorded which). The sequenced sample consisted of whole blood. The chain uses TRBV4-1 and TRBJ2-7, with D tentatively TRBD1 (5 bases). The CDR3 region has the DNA TGCGCCAGCAGCCATTGGTCCTTTGCAGGGCCTTCCTACGAGCAGTACTTC. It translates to CASSHWSFAGPSYEQYF.